The clone carrying this T cell receptor beta chain is medium-sized (0.01 to 0.1%) in the sample. This sample was included in a study of CXCR3 chemokines and chemotherapy response in bladder cancer. This CDR3 comprises 17 residues. The germline gives CDR1 SGHTA, CDR2 FQGNSA. With 1 base removed from V and 3 bases from J, the gap between germline ends came to 19 bases. Each CDR3 protein gets one entry after TCRdb re-called the PCR reads with MiXCR. The sample consists of 2,500 to 3,500 distinct CDR3 sequences, about 10% of them appearing once. The specimen was obtained from a patient whose treatment included neoadjuvant chemotherapy. This clonotype originated in a human donor with bladder cancer that responded to neoadjuvant chemotherapy. This sequence joins TRBV7-2 and TRBJ2-7, with D perhaps matching TRBD2 (6 bases). The CDR3: CASSLGRYGRWGYEQYF. Written as DNA, the CDR3 is TGTGCCAGCAGCTTAGGGAGATACGGGAGATGGGGCTACGAGCAGTACTTC.